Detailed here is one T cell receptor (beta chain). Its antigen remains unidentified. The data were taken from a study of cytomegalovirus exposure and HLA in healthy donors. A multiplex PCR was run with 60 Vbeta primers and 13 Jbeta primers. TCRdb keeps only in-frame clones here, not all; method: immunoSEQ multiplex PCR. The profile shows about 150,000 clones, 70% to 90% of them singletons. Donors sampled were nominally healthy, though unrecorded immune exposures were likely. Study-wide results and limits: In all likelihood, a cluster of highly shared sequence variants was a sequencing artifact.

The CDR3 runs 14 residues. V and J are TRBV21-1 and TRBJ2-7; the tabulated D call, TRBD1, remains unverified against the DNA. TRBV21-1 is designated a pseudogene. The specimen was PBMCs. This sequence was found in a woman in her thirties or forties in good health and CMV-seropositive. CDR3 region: CASPQDTPKGEQYF. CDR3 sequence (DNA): TGTGCCAGCCCCCAGGACACCCCTAAGGGCGAGCAGTACTTC.